Sequencing of this T cell receptor beta chain was carried out in a study of blood T cell repertoires in COVID-19. Symptom resolution, clearance, or two negative PCRs marked the recovered donors of Cohort 3. The authors' processing: Estimation of nucleated cell counts was performed using reference gene primer amplification. Profiling relied on immunoSEQ multiplex PCR, and the TCRdb table lists in-frame clones only, not all of them. V and J calls and clone size follow that table, whereas D and trimming were derived from the DNA. The top ten hold about 19% of the sample, which has 200,000 to 250,000 clones, less than 85% seen once. The sequenced sample was PBMCs or T cells enriched from blood (not recorded which). The receptor was derived from a man in his forties who had recovered from COVID-19.

As DNA, the CDR3 is TGTGCCAGCAGCAGAGAGATAGGGGGGGACACTGAAGCTTTCTTT. Its translation: CASSREIGGDTEAFF. The rearrangement links TRBV4-2 to TRBJ1-1; possible D gene TRBD1, 6 bases. Germline V gene sequence: CDR1 LGHNA, CDR2 YNFKEQ. There are 15 residues in the CDR3. Trimming cost V 5 bases and J 3 bases, with 16 bases left between them.